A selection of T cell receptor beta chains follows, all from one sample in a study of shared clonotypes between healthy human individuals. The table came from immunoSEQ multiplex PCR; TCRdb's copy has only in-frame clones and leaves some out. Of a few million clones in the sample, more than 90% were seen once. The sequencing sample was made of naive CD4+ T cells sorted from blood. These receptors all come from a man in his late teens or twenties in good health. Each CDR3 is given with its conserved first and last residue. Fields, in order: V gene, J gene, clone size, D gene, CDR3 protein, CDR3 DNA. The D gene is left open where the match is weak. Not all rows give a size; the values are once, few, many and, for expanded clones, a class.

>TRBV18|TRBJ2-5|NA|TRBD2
CASSPPLSVSSGIQETQYF
TGTGCCAGCTCACCACCTTTATCCGTTTCGAGCGGGATCCAAGAGACCCAGTACTTC
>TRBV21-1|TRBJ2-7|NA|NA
CASSKSNNSYEQYF
TGTGCCAGCAGCAAAAGCAACAACTCCTACGAGCAGTACTTC
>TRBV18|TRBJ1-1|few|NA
CASSPPTGITEAFF
TGTGCCAGCTCACCACCTACAGGGATCACTGAAGCTTTCTTT
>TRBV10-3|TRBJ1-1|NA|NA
CAISEPASGTEAFF
TGCGCCATCAGTGAACCAGCCTCGGGCACTGAAGCTTTCTTT
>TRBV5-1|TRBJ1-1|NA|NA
CASSSAGVGLNTEAFF
TGCGCCAGCAGCTCGGCAGGGGTTGGTCTGAACACTGAAGCTTTCTTT
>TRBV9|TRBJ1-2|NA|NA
CASSVEQGHNYGYTF
TGTGCCAGCAGCGTAGAGCAGGGACATAACTATGGCTACACCTTC
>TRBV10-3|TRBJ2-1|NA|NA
CAVLGLNNEQFF
TGTGCCGTACTGGGACTTAACAATGAGCAGTTCTTC
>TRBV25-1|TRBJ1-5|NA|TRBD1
CASSTTGASWPQHF
TGTGCCAGCAGTACCACAGGGGCCTCCTGGCCCCAGCATTTT
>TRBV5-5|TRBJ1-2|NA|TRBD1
CASSQVTGAGGYTF
TGTGCCAGCAGCCAAGTTACAGGGGCCGGGGGCTACACCTTC
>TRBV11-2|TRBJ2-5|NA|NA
CASRTYGTSSQETQYF
TGTGCCAGCAGAACCTACGGGACATCCTCTCAAGAGACCCAGTACTTC
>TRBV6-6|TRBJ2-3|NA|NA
CASSYSQGQGADTQYF
TGTGCCAGCAGTTACTCCCAGGGACAAGGCGCAGATACGCAGTATTTT
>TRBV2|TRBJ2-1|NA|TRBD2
CAGKGREVHNEQFF
TGTGCCGGGAAGGGGCGGGAGGTTCACAATGAGCAGTTCTTC
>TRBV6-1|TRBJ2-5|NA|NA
CASSLRDVETQYF
TGTGCCAGCAGTCTCCGGGACGTAGAGACCCAGTACTTC
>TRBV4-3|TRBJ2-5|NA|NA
CASSQARQLARGTQYF
TGCGCCAGCAGCCAAGCCCGACAGCTTGCAAGAGGGACCCAGTACTTC
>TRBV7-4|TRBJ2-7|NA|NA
CASSPPTYEQYF
TGTGCCAGCAGCCCCCCTACCTACGAGCAGTACTTC
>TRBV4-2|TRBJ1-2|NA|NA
CASSQDILDRGYTF
TGTGCCAGCAGCCAAGATATTCTAGATAGAGGCTACACCTTC
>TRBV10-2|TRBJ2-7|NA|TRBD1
CASSESGGPGSYEQYF
TGCGCCAGCAGTGAGTCAGGGGGCCCCGGCTCCTACGAGCAGTACTTC
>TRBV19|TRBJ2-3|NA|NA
CASSIGTGNTDTQYF
TGTGCCAGTAGTATTGGTACAGGGAACACAGATACGCAGTATTTT
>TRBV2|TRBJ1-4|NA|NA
CASSAQGREKLFF
TGTGCCAGCAGTGCTCAGGGAAGGGAAAAACTGTTTTTT
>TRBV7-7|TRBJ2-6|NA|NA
CASSLGSSGANVLTF
TGTGCTAGCAGCCTTGGCAGCTCTGGGGCCAACGTCCTGACTTTC